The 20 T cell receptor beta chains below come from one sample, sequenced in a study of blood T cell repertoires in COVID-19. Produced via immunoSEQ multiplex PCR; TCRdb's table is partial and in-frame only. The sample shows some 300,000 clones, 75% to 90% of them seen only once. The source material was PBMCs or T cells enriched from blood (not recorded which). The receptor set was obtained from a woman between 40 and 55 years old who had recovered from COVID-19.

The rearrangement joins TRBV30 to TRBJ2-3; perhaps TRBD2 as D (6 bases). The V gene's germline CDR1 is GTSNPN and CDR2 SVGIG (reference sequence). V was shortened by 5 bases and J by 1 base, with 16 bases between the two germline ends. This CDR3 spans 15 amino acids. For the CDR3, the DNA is TGTGCCTGGTCCCACGGGACTTGGCGCACAGATACGCAGTATTTT. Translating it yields CAWSHGTWRTDTQYF.

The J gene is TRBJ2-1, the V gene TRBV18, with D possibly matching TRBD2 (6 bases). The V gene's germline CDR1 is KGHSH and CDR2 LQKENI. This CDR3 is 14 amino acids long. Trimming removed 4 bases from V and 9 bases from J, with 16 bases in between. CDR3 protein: CASSQWGEPGEQFF. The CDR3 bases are TGTGCCAGCTCACAATGGGGGGAGCCCGGTGAGCAGTTCTTC.

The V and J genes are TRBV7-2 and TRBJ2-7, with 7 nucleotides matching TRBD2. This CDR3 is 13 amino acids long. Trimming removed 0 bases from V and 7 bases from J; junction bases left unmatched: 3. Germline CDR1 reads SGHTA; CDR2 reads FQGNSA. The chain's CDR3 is CASSLAGAGEQYF. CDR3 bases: TGTGCCAGCAGCTTAGCGGGAGCGGGGGAGCAGTACTTC.

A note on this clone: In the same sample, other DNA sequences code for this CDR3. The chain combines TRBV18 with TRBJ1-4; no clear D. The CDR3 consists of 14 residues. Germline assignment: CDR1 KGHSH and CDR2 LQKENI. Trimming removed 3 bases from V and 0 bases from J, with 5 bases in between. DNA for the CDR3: TGTGCCAGCTCACCGGGAGCAACTAATGAAAAACTGTTTTTT. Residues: CASSPGATNEKLFF.

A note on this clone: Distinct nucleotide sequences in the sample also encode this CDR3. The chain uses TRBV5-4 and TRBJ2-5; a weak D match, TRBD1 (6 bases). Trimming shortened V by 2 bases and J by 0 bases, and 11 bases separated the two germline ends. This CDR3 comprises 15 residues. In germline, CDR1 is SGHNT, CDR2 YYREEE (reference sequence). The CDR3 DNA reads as TGTGCCAGCAGCTTTGGGCAGGGGTACCAAGAGACCCAGTACTTC. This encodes CASSFGQGYQETQYF.

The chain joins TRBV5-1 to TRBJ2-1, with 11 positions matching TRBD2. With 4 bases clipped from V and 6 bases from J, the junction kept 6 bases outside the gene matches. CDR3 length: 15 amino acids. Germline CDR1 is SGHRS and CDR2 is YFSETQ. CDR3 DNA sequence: TGCGCCAGCAGCCTACTAGCGGGAGAGAGCAATGAGCAGTTCTTC. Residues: CASSLLAGESNEQFF.

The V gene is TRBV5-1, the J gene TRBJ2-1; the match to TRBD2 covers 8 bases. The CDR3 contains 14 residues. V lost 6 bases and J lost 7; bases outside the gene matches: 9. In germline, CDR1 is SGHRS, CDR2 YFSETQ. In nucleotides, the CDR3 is TGCGCCAGCACCTCAGCGGGAGCGGGGAATGAGCAGTTCTTC. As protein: CASTSAGAGNEQFF.

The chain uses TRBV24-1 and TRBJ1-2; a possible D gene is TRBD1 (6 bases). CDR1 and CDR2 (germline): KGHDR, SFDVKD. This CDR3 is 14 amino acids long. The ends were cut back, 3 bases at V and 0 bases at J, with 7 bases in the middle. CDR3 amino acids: CATSDTGSNYGYTF. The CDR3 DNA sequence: TGTGCCACCAGTGATACAGGGTCTAACTATGGCTACACCTTC.

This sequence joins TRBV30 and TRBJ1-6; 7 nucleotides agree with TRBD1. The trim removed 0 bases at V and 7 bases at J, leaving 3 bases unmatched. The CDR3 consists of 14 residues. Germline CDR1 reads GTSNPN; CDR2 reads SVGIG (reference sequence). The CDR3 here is CAWSVAGGNSPLHF. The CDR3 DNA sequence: TGTGCCTGGAGTGTAGCAGGGGGAAATTCACCCCTCCACTTT.

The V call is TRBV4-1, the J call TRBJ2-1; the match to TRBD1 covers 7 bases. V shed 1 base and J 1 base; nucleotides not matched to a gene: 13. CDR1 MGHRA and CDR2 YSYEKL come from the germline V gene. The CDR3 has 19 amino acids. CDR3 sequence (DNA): TGCGCCAGCAGCCAAGTGCTTACGAAACAGGGGTCGTCCTACAATGAGCAGTTCTTC. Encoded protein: CASSQVLTKQGSSYNEQFF.

CDR3 in amino acids: CSVYRGRQFF. The DNA for the CDR3 is TGCAGCGTTTACAGGGGGCGGCAGTTCTTC. The chain has TRBV29-1 and TRBJ2-1; TRBD1 aligns across 9 bases. Germline CDR1 SQVTM, CDR2 ANQGSEA. With 5 bases clipped from V and 12 bases from J, the junction kept 2 bases outside the gene matches. This CDR3 spans 10 amino acids.

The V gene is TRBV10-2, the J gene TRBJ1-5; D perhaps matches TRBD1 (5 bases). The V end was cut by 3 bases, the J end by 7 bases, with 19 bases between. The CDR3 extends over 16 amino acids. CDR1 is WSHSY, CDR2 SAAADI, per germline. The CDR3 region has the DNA TGCGCCAGCAGTGACCGGACGGGGGGTTCGCGGCAGCCCCAGCATTTT. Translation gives CASSDRTGGSRQPQHF.

CDR3 sequence: CASSVVPLNQARRGGYTF. The CDR3 bases are TGTGCCAGCAGCGTAGTCCCACTTAATCAGGCCAGGAGGGGTGGCTACACCTTC. V usage is TRBV9 and J usage is TRBJ1-2, with a possible D match to TRBD1 (5 bases). Germline assignment: CDR1 SGDLS and CDR2 YYNGEE. The CDR3 consists of 18 residues. V lost 0 bases to trimming and J lost 7 bases, with 25 bases between them.

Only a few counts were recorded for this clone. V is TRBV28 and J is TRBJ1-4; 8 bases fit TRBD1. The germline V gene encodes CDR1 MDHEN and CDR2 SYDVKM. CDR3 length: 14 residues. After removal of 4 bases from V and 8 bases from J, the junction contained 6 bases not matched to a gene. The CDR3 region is CASSWDRLGEKLFF. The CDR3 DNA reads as TGTGCCAGCAGTTGGGACAGGCTTGGAGAAAAACTGTTTTTT.

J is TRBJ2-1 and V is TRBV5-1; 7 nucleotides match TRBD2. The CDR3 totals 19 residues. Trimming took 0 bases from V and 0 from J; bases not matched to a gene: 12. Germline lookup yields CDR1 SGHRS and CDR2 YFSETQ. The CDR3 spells CASSLGASGDLFSYNEQFF. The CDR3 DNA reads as TGCGCCAGCAGCTTGGGGGCTAGCGGAGACCTGTTCTCCTACAATGAGCAGTTCTTC.

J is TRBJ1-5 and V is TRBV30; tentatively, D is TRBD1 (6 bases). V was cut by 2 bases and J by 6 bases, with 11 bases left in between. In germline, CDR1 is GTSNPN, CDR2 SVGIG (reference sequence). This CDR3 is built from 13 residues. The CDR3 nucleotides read TGTGCCTGGAGTCCAGGGGACCTTCAGCCCCAGCATTTT. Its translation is CAWSPGDLQPQHF.

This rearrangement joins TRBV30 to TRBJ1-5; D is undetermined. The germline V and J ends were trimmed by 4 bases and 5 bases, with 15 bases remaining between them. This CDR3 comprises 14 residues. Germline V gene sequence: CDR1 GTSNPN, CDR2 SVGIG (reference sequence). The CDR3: CAWNGEMMDQPQHF. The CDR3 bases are TGTGCCTGGAACGGGGAAATGATGGATCAGCCCCAGCATTTT.

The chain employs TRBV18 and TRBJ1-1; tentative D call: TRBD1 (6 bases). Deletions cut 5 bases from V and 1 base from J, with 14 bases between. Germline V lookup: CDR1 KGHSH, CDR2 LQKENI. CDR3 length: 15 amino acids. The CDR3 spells CASSVQGLQNTEAFF. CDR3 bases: TGTGCCAGCTCAGTCCAGGGGCTCCAGAACACTGAAGCTTTCTTT.

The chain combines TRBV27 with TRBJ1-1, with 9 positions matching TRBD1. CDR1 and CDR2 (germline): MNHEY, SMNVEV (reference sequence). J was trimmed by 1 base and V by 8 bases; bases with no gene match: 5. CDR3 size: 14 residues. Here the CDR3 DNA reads TGTGCCAGCCGCCTACAGGGGGCGAACACTGAAGCTTTCTTT. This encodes CASRLQGANTEAFF.

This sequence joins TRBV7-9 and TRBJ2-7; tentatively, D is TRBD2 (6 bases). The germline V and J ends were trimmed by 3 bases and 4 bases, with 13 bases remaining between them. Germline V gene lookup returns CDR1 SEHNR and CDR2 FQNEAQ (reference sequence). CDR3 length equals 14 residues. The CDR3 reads CASSLGGAGYEQYF. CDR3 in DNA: TGTGCCAGCAGCTTGGGGGGAGCGGGTTACGAGCAGTACTTC.